The 3 T cell receptor beta chains presented below share a single source sample, sequenced in a study of cytomegalovirus exposure and HLA in healthy donors. The study ran its PCR with 60 Vbeta and 13 Jbeta primers. Data came from immunoSEQ multiplex PCR; TCRdb stores just in-frame clones and leaves some out. Counted here are roughly 150,000 clones, around 73% occurring once; the ten biggest clones make up 1.4% to 1.5%. The sample taken for sequencing was PBMCs. Receptor source: a male donor in good health and CMV-seronegative.

The chain couples TRBV6-5 to TRBJ2-7, with a tentative D call TRBD2 (6 bases). This CDR3 spans 16 amino acids. CDR1 is MNHEY, CDR2 SVGAGI, per germline. V shed 0 bases and J shed 3 bases, with 15 bases lying between them. The DNA for the CDR3 is TGTGCCAGCAGTTACTCGGCGGGGCCCTACATCTACGAGCAGTACTTC. It encodes CASSYSAGPYIYEQYF.

This clone has a handful of counts. The V gene is TRBV7-3, the J gene TRBJ2-1; perhaps TRBD2 as D (6 bases). Trimming pared 5 bases from V and 4 bases from J, leaving 12 bases between. The CDR3 runs to 14 residues. The germline CDR1 and CDR2 sequences are SGHTA and FQGTGA. The CDR3 bases are TGTGCCAGCAGCCCAGGGAGGTCATACAATGAGCAGTTCTTC. Translation gives CASSPGRSYNEQFF.

This sequence joins TRBV19 and TRBJ1-1; no firm D call. Germline assignment: CDR1 LNHDA and CDR2 SQIVND (reference sequence). Trimming took 5 bases from V and 2 from J, leaving 12 bases between them. The CDR3 spans 14 residues. The CDR3 sequence: CASSVAGINTEAFF. Here the CDR3 DNA reads TGTGCCAGTAGTGTAGCGGGGATTAACACTGAAGCTTTCTTT.